The next 24 T cell receptor beta chains were all read from a single sample in a study of blood T cell repertoires in COVID-19. TCRdb's table, derived via immunoSEQ multiplex PCR, lists solely in-frame clones and lacks some. The sample records over 95,000 clones, 85% to 90% being singletons. Sequencing was performed on peripheral blood. Source of these receptors: a human donor with acute or convalescent COVID-19. The donor label of this sample is uncertain.

The chain is built from TRBV18 and TRBJ1-1; the match to TRBD1 covers 7 bases. This CDR3 has 13 amino acids. The J segment lost 8 bases and the V segment lost 0 bases, leaving 3 bases of the junction unmatched. Germline CDR1 KGHSH, CDR2 LQKENI. CDR3 amino acids: CASSPPGRGEAFF. CDR3 in DNA: TGTGCCAGCTCACCACCGGGCAGGGGGGAAGCTTTCTTT.

The chain uses TRBV10-3 and TRBJ1-1, with 9 positions matching TRBD1. The V and J ends lost 6 bases and 0 bases, in that order; junction bases with no gene match: 5. CDR3 size: 15 residues. Per the germline V gene, CDR1 is ENHRY and CDR2 is SYGVKD. The CDR3 nucleotides read TGTGCCATCAGACGGACAGGGGCGCTGAACACTGAAGCTTTCTTT. Translation: CAIRRTGALNTEAFF.

In DNA form, the CDR3 reads TGTGCCAGCAGTTTAACCCCTCAGGGGAACTATGGCTACACCTTC. This encodes CASSLTPQGNYGYTF. This chain links TRBV27 with TRBJ1-2; D is perhaps TRBD1 (6 bases). CDR3 length equals 15 residues. Germline CDR1 reads MNHEY; CDR2 reads SMNVEV (reference sequence). V was clipped by 2 bases and J by 2 bases, with 12 bases between them.

V gene TRBV5-8 combines with J gene TRBJ1-5; 10 positions agree with TRBD1. Trimming took 4 bases from V and 0 from J; bases not matched to a gene: 13. This CDR3 has 19 amino acids. Per the germline V gene, CDR1 is SGHTS and CDR2 is YDEGEE. The CDR3 spells CASSLPGQGTPYSNQPQHF. In DNA form, the CDR3 reads TGTGCCAGCAGCCTTCCGGGACAGGGGACGCCATATAGCAATCAGCCCCAGCATTTT.

The sample holds a few counts of this clone. The chain combines TRBV27 with TRBJ1-6; tentative D call: TRBD1 (5 bases). The CDR3 is 17 residues long. V was pared by 2 bases and J by 6 bases, with 17 bases between. Germline lookup yields CDR1 MNHEY and CDR2 SMNVEV (reference sequence). CDR3 residues: CASSLKAWGTLNSPLHF. CDR3 nucleotide sequence: TGTGCCAGCAGTTTAAAGGCCTGGGGGACTCTTAATTCACCCCTCCACTTT.

V is TRBV5-1 and J is TRBJ2-1, with 9 bases identical to TRBD2. The CDR3 has 15 residues. The germline V gene has CDR1 SGHRS and CDR2 YFSETQ. The V segment lost 6 bases and the J segment 5 bases; nucleotides outside the gene matches: 9. Here the CDR3 DNA reads TGCGCCAGCAATAGGGGCGGGGGGGCCGACAATGAGCAGTTCTTC. Its translation is CASNRGGGADNEQFF.

This clone has only a few counts. The CDR3 here is CASSSGANSYEQYF. In DNA form, the CDR3 reads TGTGCCAGCAGCAGCGGGGCCAACTCCTACGAGCAGTACTTC. The rearrangement joins TRBV3-1 (or the pseudogene TRBV3-2) to TRBJ2-7, with 7 nucleotides matching TRBD2. The V and J ends lost 5 bases and 0 bases, in that order; junction bases with no gene match: 4. This CDR3 contains 14 residues. Germline V gene data show CDR1 as LGHDT and CDR2 as YNNKEL (reference sequence).

The V gene is TRBV7-8, the J gene TRBJ1-5; perhaps TRBD1 as D (5 bases). Germline loops: CDR1 SGHVS, CDR2 FQNEAQ. This CDR3 has 15 residues. Deletions cut 3 bases from V and 0 bases from J, with 9 bases between. CDR3 bases: TGTGCCAGCAGCTTCAGCAGGGTTAGCAATCAGCCCCAGCATTTT. Protein: CASSFSRVSNQPQHF.

This clone has a single count. This rearrangement joins TRBV19 to TRBJ1-1, with no clear D. The length of the CDR3 is 16 residues. V gave up 4 bases and J gave up 0 bases, with 15 bases separating them. Germline assignment: CDR1 LNHDA and CDR2 SQIVND (reference sequence). The CDR3 reads CASSNRVSLVNTEAFF. CDR3 nucleotides: TGTGCCAGTAGTAATCGGGTCAGTTTGGTGAACACTGAAGCTTTCTTT.

The CDR3 DNA reads TGCGCCAGCAGCTTAAGCGCAGGGAAGGCCACTGAAGCTTTCTTT. Translated, it gives CASSLSAGKATEAFF. The gene calls are TRBV5-1 and TRBJ1-1; D may be TRBD1 (5 bases). The germline V gene has CDR1 SGHRS and CDR2 YFSETQ. Trimming pared 2 bases from V and 4 bases from J, leaving 15 bases between. The CDR3 is made up of 15 amino acids.

The chain is built from TRBV2 and TRBJ1-6; 10 bases are a match to TRBD1. Germline CDR1 reads SNHLY; CDR2 reads FYNNEI. The CDR3 loop spans 14 amino acids. The trim removed 4 bases at V and 7 bases at J, leaving 1 base unmatched. CDR3 sequence (DNA): TGTGCCAGCAGTGTGGACAGGGGGAATTCACCCCTCCACTTT. Its translation: CASSVDRGNSPLHF.

The V gene is TRBV30, the J gene TRBJ1-4, with 7 positions matching TRBD1. Germline V gene lookup returns CDR1 GTSNPN and CDR2 SVGIG (reference sequence). The V and J ends lost 5 bases and 7 bases, in that order; junction bases with no gene match: 10. This CDR3 has 14 residues. The CDR3 spells CAWAQGGAGEKLFF. Written as DNA, the CDR3 is TGTGCCTGGGCTCAGGGGGGAGCCGGTGAAAAACTGTTTTTT.

The chain employs TRBV5-8 and TRBJ2-2; D may be TRBD2 (6 bases). Germline V gene sequence: CDR1 SGHTS, CDR2 YDEGEE. The germline V and J ends were trimmed by 0 bases and 6 bases, with 9 bases remaining between them. The CDR3 runs to 14 residues. CDR3 amino acids: CASSLVREAGELFF. The CDR3 nucleotides are TGTGCCAGCAGCTTGGTCAGGGAGGCCGGGGAGCTGTTTTTT.

The chain links TRBV19 to TRBJ1-2; 11 nucleotides agree with TRBD1. Germline lookup yields CDR1 LNHDA and CDR2 SQIVND (reference sequence). This CDR3 is 15 amino acids long. Trimming cost V 5 bases and J 5 bases; bases outside gene matches: 7. CDR3 amino acids: CASSPPGTGGYGYTF. CDR3 coding DNA: TGTGCCAGTAGTCCACCCGGGACAGGGGGATATGGCTACACCTTC. Full variable domain (missing parts from reference TRBV19 and TRBJ1-2): DGGITQSPKYLFRKEGQNVTLSCEQNLNHDAMYWYRQDPGQGLRLIYYSQIVNDFQKGDIAEGYSVSREKKESFPLTVTSAQKNPTAFYLCASSPPGTGGYGYTFGSGTRLTVV.

This clone was seen more than once but under ten times. V and J are TRBV6-6 and TRBJ2-5, with D tentatively TRBD1 (5 bases). CDR1 and CDR2 from the germline V gene are MNHNY and SVGAGI (reference sequence). The V gene lost 7 bases and the J gene lost 3 bases, with 21 bases spanning the gap. This CDR3 has 16 residues. The CDR3 reads CASNLYTGHVKETQYF. In nucleotides, the CDR3 is TGTGCCAGCAACCTCTACACCGGACACGTAAAAGAGACCCAGTACTTC.

The CDR3 coding sequence is TGTGCCAGTAGTATTACTAGCGGGAGGTTAGATGAGCAGTTCTTC. Amino acids: CASSITSGRLDEQFF. This chain uses TRBV19 with TRBJ2-1; 12 bases are shared with TRBD2. The CDR3 has 15 amino acids. The trim removed 3 bases at V and 8 bases at J, leaving 5 bases unmatched. Germline V lookup: CDR1 LNHDA, CDR2 SQIVND (reference sequence).

The chain combines TRBV11-2 with TRBJ1-1, with D unclear. The CDR3 extends over 13 amino acids. Trimming took off 8 bases at V and 1 base at J, with 11 bases between the two ends. The V gene's germline CDR1 is SGHAT and CDR2 FQNNGV. CDR3 sequence (DNA): TGTGCCAGCGGAGGGCAGAGGAACACTGAAGCTTTCTTT. It yields the protein CASGGQRNTEAFF.

The genes are TRBV18 and TRBJ1-1; 12 positions match TRBD1. This CDR3 has 15 amino acids. CDR1 is KGHSH, CDR2 LQKENI, per germline. V gave up 3 bases and J gave up 7 bases; unmatched junction bases: 6. The CDR3 protein is CASSPRDRGPFEAFF. Here the CDR3 DNA reads TGTGCCAGCTCACCCCGGGACAGGGGGCCTTTTGAAGCTTTCTTT. Full variable domain (missing parts from reference TRBV18 and TRBJ1-1): NAGVMQNPRHLVRRRGQEARLRCSPMKGHSHVYWYRQLPEEGLKFMVYLQKENIIDESGMPKERFSAEFPKEGPSILRIQQVVRGDSAAYFCASSPRDRGPFEAFFGQGTRLTVV.

The J gene is TRBJ1-2, the V gene TRBV7-9; D remains unclear. The V gene lost 5 bases and the J gene lost 3 bases, with 7 bases spanning the gap. The CDR3 consists of 12 residues. Germline V gene data show CDR1 as SEHNR and CDR2 as FQNEAQ (reference sequence). The CDR3 protein is CASSPLDYGYTF. In DNA, the CDR3 is TGTGCCAGCAGCCCCCTCGACTATGGCTACACCTTC.

This chain connects TRBV5-1 to TRBJ1-4; D gene unclear. In germline, CDR1 is SGHRS, CDR2 YFSETQ. Trimming removed 7 bases from V and 0 bases from J, with 10 bases in between. The CDR3 is 14 amino acids. This CDR3 reads CASGELSTNEKLFF. CDR3 DNA: TGCGCCAGCGGGGAGTTATCAACTAATGAAAAACTGTTTTTT.

The rearrangement links TRBV7-2 to TRBJ1-2; D uncertain. Germline CDR1 and CDR2: SGHTA and FQGNSA. The CDR3 totals 15 residues. The V end lost 4 bases, the J end lost 1 base, and 13 bases lay between the germline ends. CDR3 residues: CASSSRVTDNYGYTF. CDR3 DNA: TGTGCCAGCAGCTCTCGGGTCACCGATAACTATGGCTACACCTTC.

V usage is TRBV21-1 and J usage is TRBJ1-3; no check of the table's D call, TRBD1, against the DNA was made. TRBV21-1 is listed as a pseudogene. CDR3 length: 16 residues. The CDR3 loop is CASSAHRGHSGNTIYF. DNA for the CDR3: TGTGCCAGCAGCGCCCACAGGGGCCATTCTGGAAACACCATATATTTT.

The table lists this clone with a count of one. The chain joins TRBV2 to TRBJ1-2; 9 bases match TRBD1. Germline values: CDR1 SNHLY, CDR2 FYNNEI. V shed 4 bases, J shed 5 bases, and the junction held 8 bases outside the gene matches. This CDR3 contains 15 residues. The CDR3 here is CASSGGQGRKYGYTF. The DNA of the CDR3 is TGTGCCAGCAGTGGTGGACAGGGGCGCAAATATGGCTACACCTTC.

The chain links TRBV2 to TRBJ1-2; 9 bases are shared with TRBD1. In germline, CDR1 is SNHLY, CDR2 FYNNEI. The CDR3 runs 16 residues. V lost 11 bases to trimming and J lost 4 bases; unmatched junction nucleotides: 17. The CDR3 here is CAGTGTGRAASYGYTF. In DNA, the CDR3 is TGTGCCGGTACCGGGACAGGGAGAGCCGCTAGCTATGGCTACACCTTC.